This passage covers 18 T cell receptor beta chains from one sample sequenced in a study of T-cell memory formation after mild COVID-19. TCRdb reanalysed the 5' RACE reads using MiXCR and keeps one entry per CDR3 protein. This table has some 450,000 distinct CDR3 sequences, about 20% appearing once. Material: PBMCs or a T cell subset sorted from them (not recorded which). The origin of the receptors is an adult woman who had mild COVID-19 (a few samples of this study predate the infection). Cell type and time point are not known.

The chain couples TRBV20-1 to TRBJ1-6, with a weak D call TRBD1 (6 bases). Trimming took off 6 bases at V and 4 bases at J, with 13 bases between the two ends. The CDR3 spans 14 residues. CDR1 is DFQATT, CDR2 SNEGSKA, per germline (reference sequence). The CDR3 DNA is TGCAGTGCCACTCCGACAGGTTATAATTCACCCCTCCACTTT. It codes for CSATPTGYNSPLHF.

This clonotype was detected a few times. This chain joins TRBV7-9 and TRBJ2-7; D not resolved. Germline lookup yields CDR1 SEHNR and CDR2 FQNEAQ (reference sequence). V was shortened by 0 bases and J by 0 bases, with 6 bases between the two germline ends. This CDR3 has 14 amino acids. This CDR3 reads CASSLAQSSYEQYF. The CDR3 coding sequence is TGTGCCAGCAGCTTAGCTCAGTCCTCCTACGAGCAGTACTTC. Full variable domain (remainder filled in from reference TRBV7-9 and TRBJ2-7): DTGVSQNPRHKITKRGQNVTFRCDPISEHNRLYWYRQTLGQGPEFLTYFQNEAQLEKSRLLSDRFSAERPKGSFSTLEIQRTEQGDSAMYLCASSLAQSSYEQYFGPGTRLTVT.

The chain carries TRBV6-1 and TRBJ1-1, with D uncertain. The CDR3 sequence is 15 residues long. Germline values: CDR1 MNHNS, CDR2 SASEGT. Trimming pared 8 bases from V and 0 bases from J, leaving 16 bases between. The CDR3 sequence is CASSSQATLNTEAFF. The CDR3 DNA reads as TGTGCCAGCTCTTCGCAGGCGACGTTGAACACTGAAGCTTTCTTT.

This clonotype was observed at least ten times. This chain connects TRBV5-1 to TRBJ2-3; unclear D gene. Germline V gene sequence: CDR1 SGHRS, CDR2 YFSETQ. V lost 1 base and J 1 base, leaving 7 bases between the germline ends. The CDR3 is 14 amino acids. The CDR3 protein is CASSLQEGTDTQYF. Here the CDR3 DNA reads TGCGCCAGCAGCTTGCAGGAAGGCACAGATACGCAGTATTTT. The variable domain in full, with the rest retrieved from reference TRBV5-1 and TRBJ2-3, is KAGVTQTPRYLIKTRGQQVTLSCSPISGHRSVSWYQQTPGQGLQFLFEYFSETQRNKGNFPGRFSGRQFSNSRSEMNVSTLELGDSALYLCASSLQEGTDTQYFGPGTRLTVL.

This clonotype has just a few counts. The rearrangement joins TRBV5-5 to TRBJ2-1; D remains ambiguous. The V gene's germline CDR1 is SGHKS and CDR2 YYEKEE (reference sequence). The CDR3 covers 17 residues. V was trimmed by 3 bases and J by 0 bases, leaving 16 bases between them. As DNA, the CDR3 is TGTGCCAGCAGCTCAACTACCGGGTCACCCTCCTACAATGAGCAGTTCTTC. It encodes CASSSTTGSPSYNEQFF.

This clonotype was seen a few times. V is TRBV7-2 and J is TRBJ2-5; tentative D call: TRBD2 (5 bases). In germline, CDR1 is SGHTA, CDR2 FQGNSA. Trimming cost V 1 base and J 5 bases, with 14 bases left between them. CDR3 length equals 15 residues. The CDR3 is CASSLGGQRGETQYF. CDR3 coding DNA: TGTGCCAGCAGCTTAGGAGGGCAGCGAGGGGAGACCCAGTACTTC.

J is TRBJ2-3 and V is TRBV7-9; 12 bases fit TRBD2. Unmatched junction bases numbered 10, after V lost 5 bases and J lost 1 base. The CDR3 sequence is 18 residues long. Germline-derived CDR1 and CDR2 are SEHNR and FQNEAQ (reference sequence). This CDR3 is CASSPRTSGVTGTDTQYF. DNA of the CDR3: TGTGCCAGCAGCCCCCGGACTAGCGGGGTGACGGGCACAGATACGCAGTATTTT.

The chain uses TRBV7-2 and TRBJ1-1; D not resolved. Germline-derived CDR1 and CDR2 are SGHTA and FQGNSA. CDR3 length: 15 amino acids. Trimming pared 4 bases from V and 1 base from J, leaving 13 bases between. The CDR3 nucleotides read TGTGCCAGCAGCTCACGTCCCACATCGAACACTGAAGCTTTCTTT. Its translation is CASSSRPTSNTEAFF.

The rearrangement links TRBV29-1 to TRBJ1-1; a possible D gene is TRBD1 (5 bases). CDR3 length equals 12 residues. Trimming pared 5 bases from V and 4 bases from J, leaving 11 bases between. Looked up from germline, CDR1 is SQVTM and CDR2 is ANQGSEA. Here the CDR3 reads CSVHGGSTEAFF. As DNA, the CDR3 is TGCAGCGTTCACGGGGGGTCCACTGAAGCTTTCTTT.

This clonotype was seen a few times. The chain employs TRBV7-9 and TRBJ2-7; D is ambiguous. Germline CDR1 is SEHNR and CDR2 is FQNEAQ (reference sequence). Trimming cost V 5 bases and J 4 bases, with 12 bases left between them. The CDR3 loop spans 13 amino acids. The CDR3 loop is CASSPADTYEQYF. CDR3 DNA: TGTGCCAGCAGCCCGGCAGATACTTACGAGCAGTACTTC.

CDR3 protein: CASSLVSFYEQYF. CDR3 bases: TGCGCCAGCAGCTTGGTTAGCTTCTACGAGCAGTACTTC. The chain uses TRBV5-1 and TRBJ2-7; D unresolved. This CDR3 is 13 amino acids long. The germline CDR1 and CDR2 sequences are SGHRS and YFSETQ. V lost 0 bases to trimming and J lost 3 bases, with 7 bases between them.

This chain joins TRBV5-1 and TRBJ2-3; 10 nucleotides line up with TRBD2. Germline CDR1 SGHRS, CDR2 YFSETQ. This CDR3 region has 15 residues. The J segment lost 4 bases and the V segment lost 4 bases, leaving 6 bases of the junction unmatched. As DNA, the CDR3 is TGCGCCAGCAGCATTAGCGGGAGGAGCCCAGATACGCAGTATTTT. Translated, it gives CASSISGRSPDTQYF.

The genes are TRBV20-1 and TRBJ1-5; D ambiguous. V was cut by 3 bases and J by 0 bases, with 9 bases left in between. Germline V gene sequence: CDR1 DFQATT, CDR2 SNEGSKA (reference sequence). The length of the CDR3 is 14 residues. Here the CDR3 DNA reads TGCAGTGCTAGGGACGATTATAGCAATCAGCCCCAGCATTTT. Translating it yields CSARDDYSNQPQHF.

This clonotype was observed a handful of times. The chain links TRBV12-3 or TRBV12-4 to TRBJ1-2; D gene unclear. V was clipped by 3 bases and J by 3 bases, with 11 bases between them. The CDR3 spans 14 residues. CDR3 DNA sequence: TGTGCCAGCAGTTTGTGGCAGGATTACTATGGCTACACCTTC. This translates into CASSLWQDYYGYTF.

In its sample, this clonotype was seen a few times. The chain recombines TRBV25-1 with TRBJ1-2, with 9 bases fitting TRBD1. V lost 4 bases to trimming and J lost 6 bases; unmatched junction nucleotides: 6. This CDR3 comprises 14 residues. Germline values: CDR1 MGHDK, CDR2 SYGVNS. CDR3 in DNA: TGTGCCAGCAGTGCGACAGGGGGAGTGAATGGCTACACCTTC. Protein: CASSATGGVNGYTF.

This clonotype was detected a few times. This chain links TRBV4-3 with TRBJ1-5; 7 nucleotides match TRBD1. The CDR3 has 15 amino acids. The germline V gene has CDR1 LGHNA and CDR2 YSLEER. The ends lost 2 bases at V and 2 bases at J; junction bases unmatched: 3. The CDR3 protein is CASSQFDRGNQPQHF. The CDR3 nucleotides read TGCGCCAGCAGCCAATTCGACAGGGGCAATCAGCCCCAGCATTTT.

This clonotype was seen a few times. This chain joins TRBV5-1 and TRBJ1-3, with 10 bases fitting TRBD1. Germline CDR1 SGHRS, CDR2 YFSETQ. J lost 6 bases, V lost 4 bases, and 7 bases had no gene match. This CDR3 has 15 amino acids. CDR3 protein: CASSASGTGANTIYF. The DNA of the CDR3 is TGCGCCAGCAGCGCGAGCGGGACAGGGGCAAACACCATATATTTT.

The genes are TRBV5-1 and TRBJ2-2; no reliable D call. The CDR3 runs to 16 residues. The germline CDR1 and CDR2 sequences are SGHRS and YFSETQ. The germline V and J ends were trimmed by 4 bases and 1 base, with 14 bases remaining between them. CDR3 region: CASSGEAKLNTGELFF. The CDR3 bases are TGCGCCAGCAGCGGTGAGGCGAAGCTGAACACCGGGGAGCTGTTTTTT. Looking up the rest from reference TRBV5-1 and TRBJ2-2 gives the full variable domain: KAGVTQTPRYLIKTRGQQVTLSCSPISGHRSVSWYQQTPGQGLQFLFEYFSETQRNKGNFPGRFSGRQFSNSRSEMNVSTLELGDSALYLCASSGEAKLNTGELFFGEGSRLTVL.